This is a list of T cell receptor beta chains from one sample in a study of beta chain features in type 1 diabetes. Profiled with immunoSEQ multiplex PCR; TCRdb holds only in-frame clones, not every one. The profile shows 300,000 to 350,000 clones, approximately 9.9% of them singletons. The specimen sequenced was central memory CD4+ T cells from blood. These receptors were obtained from a man under 40 with type 1 diabetes. Both conserved end residues are part of each CDR3. The D gene is left open where the match is weak. Part of the rows lack a size; the others show once, few, many or a class for expanded clones.

V,D,size,J,DNA,CDR3
TRBV23-1,.,few,TRBJ2-7,TGCGCCAGCGCTCCTGGGGTGGGCAGGGGTGGCTACGAGCAGTACTTC,CASAPGVGRGGYEQYF
TRBV6-1,.,few,TRBJ2-5,TGTGCCAGCAGTGAAGGGGTATCAGGGTGGCAAGAGACCCAGTACTTC,CASSEGVSGWQETQYF
TRBV28,TRBD1,.,TRBJ2-3,TGTGCCAGCGTAACAGGGGTCACTAGCACAGATACGCAGTATTTT,CASVTGVTSTDTQYF
TRBV7-2,TRBD1,.,TRBJ2-7,TGTGCCAGCAGCCCCGACAGGGGCCGCGGAGAGCAGTACTTC,CASSPDRGRGEQYF
TRBV11-2,.,.,TRBJ2-3,TGTGCCAGCAGCCTAGGGGTTGTCACAGATACGCAGTATTTT,CASSLGVVTDTQYF
TRBV25-1,.,few,TRBJ1-4,TGTGCCAGCAGTGAAGGAAGTGTTCCCAATGAAAAACTGTTTTTT,CASSEGSVPNEKLFF
TRBV5-6,.,.,TRBJ1-4,TGTGCCAGCAGCTCGACAGATCTTCGGGAAAAACTGTTTTTT,CASSSTDLREKLFF
TRBV5-1,.,few,TRBJ1-1,TGCGCCAGCAGCACCGGACCGAACACTGAAGCTTTCTTT,CASSTGPNTEAFF
TRBV7-8,.,.,TRBJ2-1,TGTGCCAGCAGCTCCCGGCGAGACAATGAGCAGTTCTTC,CASSSRRDNEQFF
TRBV6-5,.,.,TRBJ1-6,TGTGCCAGCAACAACTACAGGGCAAATAATTCACCCCTCCACTTT,CASNNYRANNSPLHF
TRBV5-1,TRBD1,few,TRBJ2-5,TGCGCCAGCAGCTTGGCGGGGACAGGGGGCCAAGAGACCCAGTACTTC,CASSLAGTGGQETQYF
TRBV11-2,.,.,TRBJ1-1,TGTGCCAGCAGCGGAAGTTTAGGACAGCAGAACACTGAAGCTTTCTTT,CASSGSLGQQNTEAFF
TRBV19,.,many,TRBJ2-7,TGTGCCAGTAGTAAAAGAGGGACATCGCTCGAGCAGTACTTC,CASSKRGTSLEQYF
TRBV9,TRBD2,few,TRBJ2-7,TGTGCCAGCAGCGTAGGGACTAGCGGGAAGGGCGAGCAGTACTTC,CASSVGTSGKGEQYF
TRBV15,TRBD1,.,TRBJ2-1,TGTGCCACCAGCAGAAACAGGGGAAGTCATGAGCAGTTCTTC,CATSRNRGSHEQFF
TRBV29-1,.,few,TRBJ2-7,TGCAGCGTTGACAGCCAGGGTATCGACGAGCAGTACTTC,CSVDSQGIDEQYF
TRBV5-6,.,.,TRBJ1-1,TGTGCCAGCAGCTTGAGGAGCATACGCATGAACACTGAAGCTTTCTTT,CASSLRSIRMNTEAFF
TRBV6-5,TRBD1,.,TRBJ1-2,TGTGCCAGCAGGAAGACCGACAGGGACAACACCTTC,CASRKTDRDNTF
TRBV30,TRBD1,few,TRBJ1-5,TGTGCCTGGGACAGGGAGGGCAATCAGCCCCAGCATTTT,CAWDREGNQPQHF
TRBV7-2,.,.,TRBJ2-6,TGTGCCAGCAGCTTAGCCGTGCGGGGGCAGCAATCTGGGGCCAACGTCCTGACTTTC,CASSLAVRGQQSGANVLTF
TRBV11-1,.,.,TRBJ2-4,TGTGCCAGCAACCCGGGACAAGCCAAAAACATTCAGTACTTC,CASNPGQAKNIQYF
TRBV7-2,.,.,TRBJ2-7,TGTGCCAGCAGCTTCGTGGCAGGCGGCGAGCAGTACTTC,CASSFVAGGEQYF
TRBV18,.,few,TRBJ1-2,TGTGCCAGCTCACCAGAACAGGGAATTTATGGCTACACCTTC,CASSPEQGIYGYTF
TRBV30,.,few,TRBJ1-1,TGTGCCCGGAGATGGCCCTTTGGGGGGGGCGGCACTGAAGCTTTCTTT,CARRWPFGGGGTEAFF
TRBV2,.,.,TRBJ1-1,TGTGCCAGCAGTGAAGGCAGGGACACTGAAGCTTTCTTT,CASSEGRDTEAFF
TRBV4-1,TRBD2,few,TRBJ2-7,TGCGCCAGCAGCCAAGGGGCACCTAGCGGGGGTAGCTCCTACGAGCAGTACTTC,CASSQGAPSGGSSYEQYF
TRBV19,.,.,TRBJ1-2,TGTGCCAGCCGTCGAGCCATGGACTCGGCGAGCTACACCTTC,CASRRAMDSASYTF
TRBV19,TRBD1,many,TRBJ2-7,TGTGCCAGCCGGTCGACAGGGGGCGAGCAGTACTTC,CASRSTGGEQYF
TRBV5-1,.,few,TRBJ2-3,TGCGCCAGCAGCTTGGTTGGGCTAACCAAAAGCACAGATACGCAGTATTTT,CASSLVGLTKSTDTQYF
TRBV28,TRBD1,.,TRBJ1-2,TGTGCCAGCAGTCCCCATTCAAGGGGGCATGGCTACACCTTC,CASSPHSRGHGYTF
TRBV29-1,TRBD1,.,TRBJ1-4,TGCAGCGCTTCCGGGACAGGGGGGGAAAAACTGTTTTTT,CSASGTGGEKLFF
TRBV6-5,TRBD1,.,TRBJ1-5,TGTGCCACCTCAGAGGACAGGGGGCGACAGCCCCAGCATTTT,CATSEDRGRQPQHF
TRBV10-3,TRBD1,many,TRBJ1-1,TGTGCCATCATGGGGACAGAGAACACTGAAGCTTTCTTT,CAIMGTENTEAFF
TRBV6-6,.,few,TRBJ2-1,TGTGCCAGCATGGATTACAATGAGCAGTTCTTC,CASMDYNEQFF
TRBV7-8,.,few,TRBJ2-5,TGTGCCAGCAGCCTAGGAGGCCGAGAGACCCAGTACTTC,CASSLGGRETQYF
TRBV5-1,.,few,TRBJ2-5,TGCGCCAGCAGCCGCGGGCCCGCGGGGAACCAAGAGACCCAGTACTTC,CASSRGPAGNQETQYF
TRBV19,.,many,TRBJ1-4,TGTGCCAGTAGTATAGAAGATGAAAAACTGTTTTTT,CASSIEDEKLFF
TRBV7-2,.,.,TRBJ2-5,TGTGCCAGCAGCTCCGGTGGGGACCAAGAGACCCAGTACTTC,CASSSGGDQETQYF
TRBV14,.,few,TRBJ1-1,TGTGCCAGCAGCCTGAAGATGAACACTGAAGCTTTCTTT,CASSLKMNTEAFF
TRBV7-2,.,.,TRBJ2-3,TGTGCCAGCAGCCCCAAAACAGATACGCAGTATTTT,CASSPKTDTQYF
TRBV5-1,TRBD2,.,TRBJ2-1,TGCGCCAGCAAAGTTAGCGGGGGGAACAATGAGCAGTTCTTC,CASKVSGGNNEQFF
TRBV29-1,TRBD2,few,TRBJ2-3,TGCAGCGTCAGGGGGACTAGCGACACAGATACGCAGTATTTT,CSVRGTSDTDTQYF
TRBV7-9,TRBD2,few,TRBJ2-1,TGTGCCAGCAGCCCTCCGGGGCTAGCGGAAGTACTTAAACAGTTCTTC,CASSPPGLAEVLKQFF
TRBV11-3,.,.,TRBJ1-2,TGTGCCAGCAGCTTAGTTGACAGCTATGGCTACACCTTC,CASSLVDSYGYTF
TRBV6-1,TRBD2,.,TRBJ2-1,TGTGCCAGCAGGGCCGGGACTAGCGGTAGCAATGAGCAGTTCTTC,CASRAGTSGSNEQFF
TRBV7-2,TRBD2,few,TRBJ2-3,TGTGCCAGCAGCTTAGTCGTTGGCGGGGGGGCGAGAGATACGCAGTATTTT,CASSLVVGGGARDTQYF
TRBV5-1,.,.,TRBJ2-7,TGCGCCAGCAGCCCAAGGGTAGCCTACGAGCAGTACTTC,CASSPRVAYEQYF
TRBV10-2,TRBD2,few,TRBJ2-3,TGCGCCAGCAGTACCCCTAGCGGGGGGAACCCAGATACGCAGTATTTT,CASSTPSGGNPDTQYF
TRBV6-6,.,.,TRBJ2-2,TGTGCCAGCGGCCCAAGGGGGGCAGACACCGGGGAGCTGTTTTTT,CASGPRGADTGELFF
TRBV19,.,.,TRBJ1-2,TGTGCCAGTAGTATTGGGCCCAGGGACGTATATGGCTACACCTTC,CASSIGPRDVYGYTF
TRBV5-1,.,few,TRBJ2-7,TGCGCCAGCAGCTGGGACGTGTTTCAGGGGAACTCCTACGAGCAGTACTTC,CASSWDVFQGNSYEQYF